The rows below give T cell receptor beta chains drawn from one sample of a study of blood T cell repertoires in COVID-19. Assay: immunoSEQ multiplex PCR; the TCRdb copy retains only in-frame clones and omits some. The sample includes 150,000 or so clones, roughly 82% of them seen just once. The source material was PBMCs or T cells enriched from blood (not recorded which). The source is a man over 45 who had recovered from COVID-19. The CDR3 runs from the conserved cysteine through the conserved F or W. The D gene is left open where the match is weak. Not every row has a clone size; where given, it reads once, few, many or a size class.

TRBJ2-5 TRBV28 . TRBD1 TGTGCCAGCAGTTCGGGACAGGGGCCCCAAGAGACCCAGTACTTC CASSSGQGPQETQYF
TRBJ2-1 TRBV4-2 . . TGTGCCAGCAGCCAAGAATCGAGCTCCTACAATGAGCAGTTCTTC CASSQESSSYNEQFF
TRBJ1-5 TRBV24-1 . . TGTGCCACCAGTGTAGCGGGGCAGAGTCAGCCCCAGCATTTT CATSVAGQSQPQHF
TRBJ1-5 TRBV19 . . TGTGCCAGTAGTATCGACAGCTATAGCAATCAGCCCCAGCATTTT CASSIDSYSNQPQHF
TRBJ2-6 TRBV27 . . TGTGCCAGCAGCACGAACCGGGGAGCTGGGGCCAACGTCCTGACTTTC CASSTNRGAGANVLTF
TRBJ2-7 TRBV11-2 many TRBD1 TGTGCCAGCAGCTCCCGGGACAGCCCTCCTCCGGGCTACGAGCAGTACTTC CASSSRDSPPPGYEQYF
TRBJ2-1 TRBV9 . TRBD2 TGTGCCAGCAGCCCCCGAATAGCGGGATGGAATGAGCAGTTCTTC CASSPRIAGWNEQFF
TRBJ2-1 TRBV3-1/TRBV3-2 . TRBD2 TGTGCCAGCAGCCAAGTTCGGACTAGCGGGAGGCTTTACAATGAGCAGTTCTTC CASSQVRTSGRLYNEQFF
TRBJ1-2 TRBV6-5 . TRBD1 TGTGCCAGCAGTTACTCGCGGGACAGGGTCGCTGGCTACACCTTC CASSYSRDRVAGYTF
TRBJ2-5 TRBV7-9 . . TGTGCCAGCAGCTTCCCAGAAATTCAAGAGACCCAGTACTTC CASSFPEIQETQYF
TRBJ2-1 TRBV19 . TRBD2 TGTGCCAGTAGTATAGTGGGAGGGAGTAGCACCTACAATGAGCAGTTCTTC CASSIVGGSSTYNEQFF
TRBJ1-5 TRBV7-9 . TRBD1 TGTGCCAGCAGCTTAGGCAATTCCTACGGGACAGGGCCACAGGGGCCCCAGCATTTT CASSLGNSYGTGPQGPQHF
TRBJ2-7 TRBV15 . TRBD2 TGTGCCACCAGCAGATCGACTAGCGGGGGGGCATACGAGCAGTACTTC CATSRSTSGGAYEQYF
TRBJ1-5 TRBV4-1 . . TGCGCCAGCAGCCAAGTCTCAGGCAATCAGCCCCAGCATTTT CASSQVSGNQPQHF
TRBJ2-5 TRBV5-5 . . TGTGCCAGCAGCTTGGTCGAAGGGGCAGGGCCAGAGACCCAGTACTTC CASSLVEGAGPETQYF
TRBJ2-1 TRBV11-2 . TRBD2 TGTGCCAGCAGCTTAGTGTCTGGGCTAGCGGGTTACAATGAGCAGTTCTTC CASSLVSGLAGYNEQFF